The 17 T cell receptor beta chains below were found in one sample sequenced in a study of beta chain features in type 1 diabetes. Study outcomes and limitations: Among all four CD4+ subsets, Type 1 diabetes patients had TCRB CDR3s that were moderately but significantly shorter.

Their antigens remain unidentified. Isolated RNA was reverse transcribed in full, so expressed TCRB transcripts were sequenced. Assay used: immunoSEQ multiplex PCR; TCRdb lists only in-frame clones, some missing. The data show 350,000 to 450,000 clones, around an eighth seen once. The sample taken for sequencing was naive CD4+ T cells from blood. These receptor sequences come from a woman aged 18-35 years with type 1 diabetes.

This clone was seen a few times. J is TRBJ1-5 and V is TRBV7-6; a weak D match, TRBD1 (6 bases). CDR1 is SGHVS and CDR2 is FNYEAQ in the germline V gene. The ends were cut back, 1 base at V and 5 bases at J, with 9 bases in the middle. The CDR3 loop spans 14 amino acids. The CDR3 loop is CASSLDKGDQPQHF. The CDR3 DNA is TGTGCCAGCAGCTTAGACAAGGGGGATCAGCCCCAGCATTTT.

This sequence joins TRBV2 and TRBJ1-5; 7 bases align to TRBD1. This CDR3 is 13 amino acids long. V lost 6 bases, J lost 3 bases, and 2 bases stayed unmatched. The germline V gene has CDR1 SNHLY and CDR2 FYNNEI. CDR3 region: CASRGQHNQPQHF. The CDR3 bases are TGTGCCAGCAGGGGACAGCACAATCAGCCCCAGCATTTT.

This clone has only a few counts. The V and J genes are TRBV7-2 and TRBJ2-2; a weak D match, TRBD1 (6 bases). The CDR3 contains 15 residues. The germline gives CDR1 SGHTA, CDR2 FQGNSA. V lost 5 bases, J lost 1 base, and 11 bases lay in between. CDR3 region: CASSPLDRNTGELFF. The CDR3 DNA follows: TGTGCCAGCAGCCCCCTGGACAGGAACACCGGGGAGCTGTTTTTT.

The genes are TRBV5-1 and TRBJ2-2, with 10 bases that match TRBD1. The CDR3 covers 16 residues. The V gene's germline CDR1 is SGHRS and CDR2 YFSETQ. Unmatched junction bases numbered 5, after V lost 3 bases and J lost 3 bases. The CDR3 sequence: CASSSPGQGHTGELFF. In DNA form, the CDR3 reads TGCGCCAGCAGCTCACCGGGACAGGGGCACACCGGGGAGCTGTTTTTT.

The chain joins TRBV2 to TRBJ2-1, with TRBD2 identical over 9 bases. This CDR3 region has 14 residues. The germline gives CDR1 SNHLY, CDR2 FYNNEI. V shed 6 bases and J 7 bases; nucleotides not matched to a gene: 7. CDR3 amino acids: CASRIGLARNEQFF. The CDR3 region has the DNA TGTGCCAGCAGAATAGGACTAGCGCGGAATGAGCAGTTCTTC.

This clone was observed a handful of times. The chain has TRBV6-5 and TRBJ1-4; possibly TRBD1 for D (5 bases). The CDR3 length is 14 residues. Trimming removed 6 bases from V and 2 bases from J, with 10 bases in between. Germline lookup yields CDR1 MNHEY and CDR2 SVGAGI. This CDR3 is CASRAGTTNEKLFF. The DNA of the CDR3 is TGTGCCAGCAGAGCCGGGACTACTAATGAAAAACTGTTTTTT.

The chain joins TRBV6-1 to TRBJ1-5, with D hard to call. This CDR3 has 13 residues. The V end lost 2 bases, the J end lost 5 bases, and 7 bases lay between the germline ends. Germline lookup yields CDR1 MNHNS and CDR2 SASEGT. CDR3: CASSENTDQPQHF. DNA of the CDR3: TGTGCCAGCAGTGAAAATACGGATCAGCCCCAGCATTTT.

The V gene is TRBV11-2, the J gene TRBJ2-7; TRBD1 might be the D (5 bases). The V gene's germline CDR1 is SGHAT and CDR2 FQNNGV. This CDR3 region has 12 residues. Trimming took off 5 bases at V and 8 bases at J, with 13 bases between the two ends. CDR3 nucleotides: TGTGCCAGCAGCGAAGGGGTCTATAAGCAGTACTTC. It yields the protein CASSEGVYKQYF.

This clone was found a few times. The chain recombines TRBV5-1 with TRBJ2-1, with 7 bases aligning to TRBD2. This CDR3 is built from 14 residues. Germline-derived CDR1 and CDR2 are SGHRS and YFSETQ. Trimming removed 5 bases from V and 2 bases from J; junction bases left unmatched: 4. The CDR3 coding sequence is TGCGCCAGCAGGGAGGGAGGGACCTACAATGAGCAGTTCTTC. Protein: CASREGGTYNEQFF.

This clone was recorded a few times. The chain is built from TRBV4-3 and TRBJ1-5, with D perhaps TRBD1 (6 bases). The V gene lost 0 bases and the J gene lost 0 bases, with 15 bases spanning the gap. The CDR3 loop spans 18 amino acids. Per germline, CDR1 LGHNA and CDR2 YSLEER. In DNA form, the CDR3 reads TGCGCCAGCAGCCAAGATCGGCCAGGGGCTTATAGCAATCAGCCCCAGCATTTT. This translates into CASSQDRPGAYSNQPQHF.

This rearrangement joins TRBV7-3 to TRBJ1-2; no clear D gene. The CDR3 has 16 residues. The V end lost 0 bases, the J end lost 0 bases, and 11 bases lay between the germline ends. Per the germline V gene, CDR1 is SGHTA and CDR2 is FQGTGA. The CDR3 DNA sequence: TGTGCCAGCAGCTTAACGGGCAGGACTTCTAACTATGGCTACACCTTC. It yields the protein CASSLTGRTSNYGYTF. Full variable domain (outside the CDR3, taken from reference TRBV7-3 and TRBJ1-2): GAGVSQTPSNKVTEKGKYVELRCDPISGHTALYWYRQSLGQGPEFLIYFQGTGAADDSGLPNDRFFAVRPEGSVSTLKIQRTERGDSAVYLCASSLTGRTSNYGYTFGSGTRLTVV.

This clone was picked up one time. The V call is TRBV7-2, the J call TRBJ2-1; 12 positions match TRBD2. J lost 7 bases, V lost 4 bases, and 11 bases had no gene match. Germline V lookup: CDR1 SGHTA, CDR2 FQGNSA. The CDR3 length is 17 residues. The CDR3 region is CASSSPVGTSGFNEQFF. The DNA for the CDR3 is TGTGCCAGCAGCTCTCCCGTAGGGACTAGCGGGTTTAATGAGCAGTTCTTC. The whole variable domain, filled in from reference TRBV7-2 and TRBJ2-1, reads GAGVSQSPSNKVTEKGKDVELRCDPISGHTALYWYRQSLGQGLEFLIYFQGNSAPDKSGLPSDRFSAERTGGSVSTLTIQRTQQEDSAVYLCASSSPVGTSGFNEQFFGPGTRLTVL.

The rearrangement joins TRBV6-5 to TRBJ2-7; TRBD1 is a possible D gene (5 bases). Per germline, CDR1 MNHEY and CDR2 SVGAGI. The CDR3 loop spans 16 amino acids. Trimming shortened V by 0 bases and J by 3 bases, and 15 bases separated the two germline ends. In nucleotides, the CDR3 is TGTGCCAGCAGTTACTCGCTGGGGCTGGGGCTCTACGAGCAGTACTTC. It yields the protein CASSYSLGLGLYEQYF.

J is TRBJ2-7 and V is TRBV5-6; maybe TRBD2 (6 bases). V was trimmed by 8 bases and J by 2 bases, leaving 20 bases between them. Germline CDR1 and CDR2: SGHDT and YYEEEE. This CDR3 spans 15 amino acids. In nucleotides, the CDR3 is TGTGCCAGTACAACAGGTTTGCGGGATCCCTACGAGCAGTACTTC. The encoded protein is CASTTGLRDPYEQYF.

The CDR3 DNA follows: TGTGCCAGCAGCTTGGCCCTAGCGGACGAGCAGTACTTC. It encodes CASSLALADEQYF. This chain connects TRBV5-4 to TRBJ2-7; TRBD2 agrees at 7 bases. Germline trimming cut 0 bases from V and 5 bases from J; bases unmatched to any gene: 2. The CDR3 contains 13 residues. CDR1 and CDR2 from the germline V gene are SGHNT and YYREEE (reference sequence).

The chain recombines TRBV7-2 with TRBJ2-1; tentatively, D is TRBD2 (6 bases). The CDR3 totals 16 residues. The V and J ends lost 2 bases and 6 bases respectively, with 17 bases between them. Germline CDR1 reads SGHTA; CDR2 reads FQGNSA. The CDR3 loop reads CASSLPVVGGINEQFF. CDR3 nucleotides: TGTGCCAGCAGCTTACCCGTGGTGGGAGGTATCAATGAGCAGTTCTTC. Variable domain in full (rest from reference TRBV7-2 and TRBJ2-1): GAGVSQSPSNKVTEKGKDVELRCDPISGHTALYWYRQSLGQGLEFLIYFQGNSAPDKSGLPSDRFSAERTGGSVSTLTIQRTQQEDSAVYLCASSLPVVGGINEQFFGPGTRLTVL.

This clone was seen a handful of times. The rearrangement uses TRBV29-1 and TRBJ1-2; weak D call: TRBD1 (5 bases). Germline CDR1 is SQVTM and CDR2 is ANQGSEA. Trimming left V 1 base short and J 9 bases short, with 9 bases between. This CDR3 is 11 amino acids long. The CDR3 coding sequence is TGCAGCGTTGAAGTGGGGGGTAGCTACACCTTC. It translates to CSVEVGGSYTF.